This TCR beta chain was sequenced during a study of T cells in Graves' hyperthyroidism and ophthalmopathy. RNA transcripts gave rise to amplified TCR beta CDR3 regions. Primed by the HTBI set, a first-round RT-PCR was run on the TCR CDR3. MiXCR, run by TCRdb on the multiplex PCR reads, gives a single entry per CDR3 protein. The table records about 760,000 distinct CDR3 sequences, under 45% of them present only once. The CDR3 runs to 15 residues. The V segment lost 5 bases and the J segment 5 bases; nucleotides outside the gene matches: 8. Germline CDR1 reads MGHDK; CDR2 reads SYGVNS. Study results and caveats: The model identified upcoming ophthalmopathy a median 6.5 months ahead of onset.

It was considered stable Graves' hyperthyroidism when ophthalmopathy did not progress within 18 months. Disease duration under 2 months; hyperthyroidism patients were aged 18 to 65. Using around 10 ml of fresh peripheral blood, PBMCs were prepared. This clonotype has at least ten counts. Its antigen remains unknown. The chain couples TRBV25-1 to TRBJ1-4; 7 bases line up with TRBD1. Sequencing was done on a sample of blood. The receptor was isolated from a woman in her thirties or forties with Graves' hyperthyroidism. The CDR3 region is CASSYSQGRNEKLFF. The CDR3 DNA sequence: TGTGCCAGCAGTTATTCACAGGGGAGAAATGAAAAACTGTTTTTT.